This T cell receptor (beta chain) was obtained from a study of T-cell memory formation after mild COVID-19. This clonotype has just a few counts. TCRdb independently ran MiXCR on the 5' RACE reads; one entry per CDR3 protein. The profile covers approximately 570,000 distinct CDR3 sequences, with around 17% appearing a single time and approximately 12% taken by the ten largest. Germline CDR1 is MGHRA and CDR2 is YSYEKL. This CDR3 is built from 12 residues. The ends were cut back, 5 bases at V and 5 bases at J, with 10 bases in the middle. This receptor was identified in an adult woman who had mild COVID-19 (a few samples of this study predate the infection). Cell type and time point are not known. The V call is TRBV4-1, the J call TRBJ2-7, with D perhaps TRBD1 (5 bases). Sequenced material: PBMCs or a T cell subset sorted from them (not recorded which). The CDR3 spells CASSFRDNEQYF. CDR3 sequence (DNA): TGCGCCAGCAGCTTCAGGGATAACGAGCAGTACTTC.